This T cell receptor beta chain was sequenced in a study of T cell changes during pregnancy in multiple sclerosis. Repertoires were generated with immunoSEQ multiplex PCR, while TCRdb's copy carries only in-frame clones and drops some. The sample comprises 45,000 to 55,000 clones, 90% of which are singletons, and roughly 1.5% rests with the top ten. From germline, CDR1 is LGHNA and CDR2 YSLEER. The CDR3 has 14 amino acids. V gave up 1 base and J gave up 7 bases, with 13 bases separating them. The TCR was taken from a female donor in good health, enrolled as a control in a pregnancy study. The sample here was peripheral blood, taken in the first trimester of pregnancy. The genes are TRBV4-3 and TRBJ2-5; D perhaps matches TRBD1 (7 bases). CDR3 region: CASSQVEGDRTQYF. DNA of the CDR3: TGCGCCAGCAGCCAAGTGGAGGGGGACAGGACCCAGTACTTC.